This T cell receptor beta chain was recorded in a study of identical twins. In germline, CDR1 is SNHLY, CDR2 FYNNEI. Trimming pared 6 bases from V and 2 bases from J, leaving 13 bases between. This CDR3 comprises 14 residues. This clonotype was seen more than once but under ten times. TCRdb itself ran the 5' RACE reads through MiXCR, one entry per CDR3 protein. The profile covers about 520,000 distinct CDR3 sequences, with 20% to 25% appearing a single time and about 0.91% taken by the ten largest. The sample also formed part of further work on T cells expressing NK-cell markers.

The receptor was derived from a woman aged 18 to 35 in good health. The chain combines TRBV2 with TRBJ2-5, with TRBD1 as a possible D gene (5 bases). Material: CD4+ T cells sorted from blood. In nucleotides, the CDR3 is TGTGCCAGCAGCCTGGAGACAGCTCAAGAGACCCAGTACTTC. It yields the protein CASSLETAQETQYF.